The source of this T cell receptor (beta chain) is a study of PD-1 blockade in mismatch repair-deficient tumors. About the study: Enrolled about 2013-2017, patients had progressing, pretreated mismatch repair-deficient cancers of around twelve types.

The method was immunoSEQ multiplex PCR; TCRdb's version includes in-frame clones alone and lacks a portion of them. The data show roughly 49,000 clones, more than 65% seen once. A remark on this clone: Its antigen is undetermined.

All patients were mismatch repair deficient, assessed by either PCR or immunohistochemistry. TCR sequencing covered a few patients who responded to pembrolizumab. Notes on the study in general: Tumor-resident clones, often undetectable pretreatment in blood, expanded then contracted after pembrolizumab.

The sequence derives from an adult with mismatch repair-deficient cancer. Here the sequenced sample was PBMCs, taken before pembrolizumab treatment.

CDR3 nucleotide sequence: TGCGCCAGCAGCCACCGAATAAGGGGCGCGAACACCGGGGAGCTGTTTTTT. Its protein is CASSHRIRGANTGELFF. The chain uses TRBV4-1 and TRBJ2-2; D is possibly TRBD1 (5 bases). This CDR3 has 17 amino acids. V was cut by 3 bases and J by 0 bases, with 14 bases left in between. Germline lookup yields CDR1 MGHRA and CDR2 YSYEKL.